The 8 T cell receptor beta chains reported below all come from one sample, sequenced in a study of high-grade serous ovarian cancer treatment subgroups (dated by TCRdb to the early 2020s). Tumor samples were collected prior to definitive surgery or chemotherapy. The library was produced with the immunoSEQ multiplex PCR assay. Drawn from immuneACCESS, this table holds only the in-frame rearrangements with V and J called that TCRdb kept. Clones are partly lost; checked studies trace under half to an unresolved V gene and leave the rest unexplained. The sample table lists approximately 6,600 clones, 75% to 85% of them with a count of one. Under 8.5% of the sample goes to the ten largest clones. Specimen: tumor tissue. Receptor source: a human donor with high-grade serous ovarian cancer.

V gene TRBV19 combines with J gene TRBJ1-5; D is unclear. V lost 4 bases and J lost 0, with 10 bases in between. The CDR3 covers 15 residues. CDR1 LNHDA and CDR2 SQIVND come from the germline V gene (reference sequence). The CDR3 here is CASSSRAYSNQPQHF. CDR3 coding DNA: TGTGCCAGTAGTAGTAGGGCCTATAGCAATCAGCCCCAGCATTTT. Looking up the rest from reference TRBV19 and TRBJ1-5 gives the full variable domain: DGGITQSPKYLFRKEGQNVTLSCEQNLNHDAMYWYRQDPGQGLRLIYYSQIVNDFQKGDIAEGYSVSREKKESFPLTVTSAQKNPTAFYLCASSSRAYSNQPQHFGDGTRLSIL.

The chain is built from TRBV7-3 and TRBJ1-1, with D unresolved. Germline assignment: CDR1 SGHTA and CDR2 FQGTGA. This CDR3 spans 13 amino acids. Trimming left V 5 bases short and J 7 bases short, with 14 bases between. CDR3 loop: CASSQTTVSEAFF. DNA of the CDR3: TGTGCCAGCAGCCAAACCACAGTAAGTGAAGCTTTCTTT.

The genes are TRBV4-1 and TRBJ1-4, with D possibly being TRBD1 (6 bases). This CDR3 region has 19 residues. The germline V gene has CDR1 MGHRA and CDR2 YSYEKL. The V and J ends lost 4 bases and 7 bases respectively, with 28 bases between them. The DNA of the CDR3 is TGCGCCAGCAGCCTCGTCTTCAAGGGAGTTGTTGAGGGGGGTGAAAAACTGTTTTTT. Amino acid sequence: CASSLVFKGVVEGGEKLFF.

The CDR3 sequence is CASSSRTGITDTQYF. As DNA, the CDR3 is TGTGCCAGCAGCTCCCGGACAGGGATCACAGATACGCAGTATTTT. This rearrangement joins TRBV5-4 to TRBJ2-3; 8 bases map to TRBD1. The germline gives CDR1 SGHNT, CDR2 YYREEE (reference sequence). This CDR3 has 15 amino acids. V lost 3 bases to trimming and J lost 2 bases; unmatched junction nucleotides: 5.

The genes are TRBV11-3 and TRBJ2-7, with TRBD1 identical over 7 bases. J lost 0 bases, V lost 5 bases, and 7 bases had no gene match. Germline lookup yields CDR1 SGHNT and CDR2 YENEEA. The CDR3 runs to 15 residues. CDR3 in amino acids: CASSLYRGSSYEQYF. The CDR3 region has the DNA TGTGCCAGCAGCCTATACAGGGGTAGCTCCTACGAGCAGTACTTC. The full variable domain, in which reference TRBV11-3 and TRBJ2-7 provide the parts outside the CDR3, is EAGVVQSPRYKIIEKKQPVAFWCNPISGHNTLYWYLQNLGQGPELLIRYENEEAVDDSQLPKDRFSAERLKGVDSTLKIQPAELGDSAVYLCASSLYRGSSYEQYFGPGTRLTVT.

The rearrangement uses TRBV15 and TRBJ1-3; possibly TRBD1 for D (5 bases). The CDR3 sequence is 14 residues long. V gave up 1 base and J gave up 3 bases, with 7 bases separating them. The germline gives CDR1 LNHNV, CDR2 YYDKDF (reference sequence). CDR3 residues: CATSRGQRGNTIYF. The CDR3 coding sequence is TGTGCCACCAGCAGAGGACAGCGTGGAAACACCATATATTTT.

The CDR3 coding sequence is TGTGCCAGCAGCAAAGCCGGGAGTAAGAACACCGGGGAGCTGTTTTTT. Amino acids: CASSKAGSKNTGELFF. This chain connects TRBV11-3 to TRBJ2-2, with a possible D match to TRBD2 (6 bases). Germline CDR1 is SGHNT and CDR2 is YENEEA. This CDR3 has 16 residues. V was cut by 5 bases and J by 1 base, with 14 bases left in between.

This chain's CDR3 is CASSPSLGEVLYEQFF. The DNA for the CDR3 is TGTGCCAGCTCACCATCTTTGGGGGAGGTGCTGTATGAGCAGTTCTTC. The chain uses TRBV18 and TRBJ2-1, with D possibly being TRBD2 (6 bases). V shed 2 bases and J shed 8 bases, with 19 bases lying between them. This CDR3 is 16 amino acids long. Germline V gene sequence: CDR1 KGHSH, CDR2 LQKENI. The full variable domain, in which reference TRBV18 and TRBJ2-1 provide the parts outside the CDR3, is NAGVMQNPRHLVRRRGQEARLRCSPMKGHSHVYWYRQLPEEGLKFMVYLQKENIIDESGMPKERFSAEFPKEGPSILRIQQVVRGDSAAYFCASSPSLGEVLYEQFFGPGTRLTVL.